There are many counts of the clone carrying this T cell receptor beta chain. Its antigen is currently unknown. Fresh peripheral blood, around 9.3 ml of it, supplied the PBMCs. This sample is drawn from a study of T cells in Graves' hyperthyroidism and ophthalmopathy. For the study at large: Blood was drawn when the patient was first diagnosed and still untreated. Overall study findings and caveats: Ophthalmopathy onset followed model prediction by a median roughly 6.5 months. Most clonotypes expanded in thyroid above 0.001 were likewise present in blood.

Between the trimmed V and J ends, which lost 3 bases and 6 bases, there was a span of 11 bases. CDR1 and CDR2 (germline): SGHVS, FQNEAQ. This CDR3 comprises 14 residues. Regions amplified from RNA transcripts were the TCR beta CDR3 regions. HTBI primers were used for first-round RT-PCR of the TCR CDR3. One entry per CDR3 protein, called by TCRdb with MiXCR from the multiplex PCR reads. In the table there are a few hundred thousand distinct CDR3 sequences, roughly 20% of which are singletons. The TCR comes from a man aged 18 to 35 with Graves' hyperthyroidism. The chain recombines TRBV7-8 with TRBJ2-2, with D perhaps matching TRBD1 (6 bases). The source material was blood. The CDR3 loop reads CASSFQGMAGELFF. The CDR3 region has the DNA TGTGCCAGCAGCTTCCAGGGGATGGCCGGGGAGCTGTTTTTT.